The source of this T cell receptor (beta chain) is a study of T cell repertoires in cytomegalovirus infection. Study results and caveats: Within the response measured ex vivo, HLA-C-restricted CMV-specific TCR beta clonotypes were dominant.

With regard to this clonotype: The antigen remains unidentified.

This CDR3 comprises 15 residues. Trimming removed 5 bases at V and 4 bases at J, with 15 bases between. Germline V gene sequence: CDR1 SGHNT, CDR2 YYREEE (reference sequence). MiXCR, run by TCRdb on the reads, gives a single entry per CDR3 protein. The sample carries 200,000 to 300,000 distinct CDR3 sequences, about an eighth recorded once. This clonotype was obtained from a human donor in good health (CMV status not recorded). Some clones in this sample may be carry-over from other donors' samples. Sequenced: PBMCs. J is TRBJ1-4 and V is TRBV5-4; maybe TRBD1 (5 bases). The CDR3 reads CASSPGRAFNEKLFF. The CDR3 region has the DNA TGTGCCAGCAGTCCCGGCAGGGCTTTTAATGAAAAACTGTTTTTT.